The T cell receptor beta chain described here comes from a study of T cells in localized non-small cell lung cancer. Study results and limitations: Detection in adjacent lung was observed for a median about 50 of the top 100 tumor clones. Uninvolved adjacent lung showed peak T cell clonality, exceeding tumor.

The uninvolved lung lay at least 2 cm from the tumor margin and lacked atypia. V gave up 5 bases and J gave up 6 bases; unmatched junction bases: 7. Germline V CDR1 and CDR2: LNHDA, SQIVND (reference sequence). The CDR3 covers 15 residues. The assay was immunoSEQ multiplex PCR, and TCRdb's table has in-frame clones only and misses some. Of 1,000 or so clones listed, approximately 18% were seen once; the top ten hold about a sixth. A word on this clone: The antigen is undetermined.

The receptor comes from a male donor aged 60 or over with stage III lung adenocarcinoma. The material sequenced was normal lung tissue next to the tumor, taken before any cancer treatment. This chain links TRBV19 with TRBJ1-5, with 10 bases identical to TRBD1. In nucleotides, the CDR3 is TGTGCCAGTAGTTTGGGACAGGGGCGAAGTCAGCCCCAGCATTTT. Translating gives CASSLGQGRSQPQHF.